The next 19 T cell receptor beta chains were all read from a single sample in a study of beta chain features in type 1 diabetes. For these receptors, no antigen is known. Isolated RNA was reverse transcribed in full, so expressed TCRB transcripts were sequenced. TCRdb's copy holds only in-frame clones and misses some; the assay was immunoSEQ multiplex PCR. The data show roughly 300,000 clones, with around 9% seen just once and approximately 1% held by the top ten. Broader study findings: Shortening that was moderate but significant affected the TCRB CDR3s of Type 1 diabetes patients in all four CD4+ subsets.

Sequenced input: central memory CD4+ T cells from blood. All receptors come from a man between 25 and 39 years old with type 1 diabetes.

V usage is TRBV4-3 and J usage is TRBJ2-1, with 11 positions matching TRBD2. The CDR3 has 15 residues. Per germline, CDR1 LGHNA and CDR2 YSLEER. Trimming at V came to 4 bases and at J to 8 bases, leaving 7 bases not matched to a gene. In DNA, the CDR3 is TGCGCCAGCAGCCTTAGCGGGGGGGAAGGTTATGAGCAGTTCTTC. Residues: CASSLSGGEGYEQFF.

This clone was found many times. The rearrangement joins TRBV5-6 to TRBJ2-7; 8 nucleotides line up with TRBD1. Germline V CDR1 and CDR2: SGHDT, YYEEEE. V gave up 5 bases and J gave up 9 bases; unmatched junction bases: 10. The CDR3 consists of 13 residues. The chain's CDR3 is CASRAGQGAVQYF. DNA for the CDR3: TGTGCCAGCAGGGCCGGCCAGGGGGCTGTGCAGTACTTC.

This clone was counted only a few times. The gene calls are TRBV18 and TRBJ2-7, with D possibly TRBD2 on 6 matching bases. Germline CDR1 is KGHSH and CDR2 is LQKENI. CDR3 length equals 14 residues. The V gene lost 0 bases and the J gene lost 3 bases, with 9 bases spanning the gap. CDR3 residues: CASSPPGGGYEQYF. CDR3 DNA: TGTGCCAGCTCACCACCCGGGGGAGGCTACGAGCAGTACTTC. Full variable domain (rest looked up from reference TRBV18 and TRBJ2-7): NAGVMQNPRHLVRRRGQEARLRCSPMKGHSHVYWYRQLPEEGLKFMVYLQKENIIDESGMPKERFSAEFPKEGPSILRIQQVVRGDSAAYFCASSPPGGGYEQYFGPGTRLTVT.

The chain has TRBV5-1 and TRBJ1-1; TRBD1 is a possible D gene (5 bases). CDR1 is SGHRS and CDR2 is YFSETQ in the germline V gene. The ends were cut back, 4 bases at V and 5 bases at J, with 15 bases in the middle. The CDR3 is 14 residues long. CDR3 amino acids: CASSAPGRGTEAFF. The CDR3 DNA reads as TGCGCCAGCAGCGCTCCCGGGAGGGGAACTGAAGCTTTCTTT.

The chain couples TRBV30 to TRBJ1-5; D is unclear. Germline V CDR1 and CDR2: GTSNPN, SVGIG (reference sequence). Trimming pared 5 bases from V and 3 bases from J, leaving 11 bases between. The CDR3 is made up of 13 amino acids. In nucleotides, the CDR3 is TGTGCCTGGGGAAAAGGGCTCAATCAGCCCCAGCATTTT. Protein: CAWGKGLNQPQHF.

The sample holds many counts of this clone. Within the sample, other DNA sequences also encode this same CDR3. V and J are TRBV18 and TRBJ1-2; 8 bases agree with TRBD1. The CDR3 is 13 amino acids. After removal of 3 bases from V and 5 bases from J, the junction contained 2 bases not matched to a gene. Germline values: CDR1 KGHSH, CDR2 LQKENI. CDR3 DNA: TGTGCCAGCTCACCGGACAGGGATTATGGCTACACCTTC. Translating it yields CASSPDRDYGYTF.

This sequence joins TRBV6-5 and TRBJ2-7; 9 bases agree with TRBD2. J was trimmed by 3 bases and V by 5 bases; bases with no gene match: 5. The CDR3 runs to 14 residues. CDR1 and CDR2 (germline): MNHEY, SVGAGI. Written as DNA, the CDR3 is TGTGCCAGCAGTCTTAGCGGGGGCCGCTACGAGCAGTACTTC. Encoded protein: CASSLSGGRYEQYF.

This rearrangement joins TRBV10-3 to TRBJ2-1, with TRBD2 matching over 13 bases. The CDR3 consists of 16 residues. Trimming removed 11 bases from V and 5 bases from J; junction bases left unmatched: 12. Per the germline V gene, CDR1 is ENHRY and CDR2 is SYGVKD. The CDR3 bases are TGTGCCTCCAAGGGGACTAGCGGGGCCCACGACAATGAGCAGTTCTTC. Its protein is CASKGTSGAHDNEQFF.

The CDR3 DNA sequence: TGTGCCAGCAGTGAATTGCGGCCAGGGTACGAGCAGTACTTC. Translating gives CASSELRPGYEQYF. The rearrangement joins TRBV6-5 to TRBJ2-7; tentatively, D is TRBD1 (5 bases). V lost 5 bases to trimming and J lost 4 bases, with 15 bases between them. Germline CDR1 is MNHEY and CDR2 is SVGAGI. The CDR3 consists of 14 residues.

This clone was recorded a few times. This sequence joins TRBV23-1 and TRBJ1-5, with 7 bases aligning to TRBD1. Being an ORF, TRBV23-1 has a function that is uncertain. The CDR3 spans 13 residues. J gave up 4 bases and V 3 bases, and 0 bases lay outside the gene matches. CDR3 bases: TGCGCCAGCAGTCACAGGGGGAATCAGCCCCAGCATTTT. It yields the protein CASSHRGNQPQHF.

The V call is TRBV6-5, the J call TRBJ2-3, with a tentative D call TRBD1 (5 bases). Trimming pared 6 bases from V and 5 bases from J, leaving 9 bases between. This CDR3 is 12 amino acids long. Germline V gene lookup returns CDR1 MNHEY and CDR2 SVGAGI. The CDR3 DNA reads TGTGCCAGCAGACTCCAGGGAGATACGCAGTATTTT. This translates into CASRLQGDTQYF.

In DNA, the CDR3 is TGTGCCAGCAGTGAGGGGAGGGTCGCTAGCACAGATACGCAGTATTTT. It yields the protein CASSEGRVASTDTQYF. The rearrangement links TRBV7-9 to TRBJ2-3; the match to TRBD2 covers 7 bases. The germline V gene has CDR1 SEHNR and CDR2 FQNEAQ (reference sequence). The CDR3 covers 16 residues. J was trimmed by 0 bases and V by 6 bases; bases with no gene match: 9.

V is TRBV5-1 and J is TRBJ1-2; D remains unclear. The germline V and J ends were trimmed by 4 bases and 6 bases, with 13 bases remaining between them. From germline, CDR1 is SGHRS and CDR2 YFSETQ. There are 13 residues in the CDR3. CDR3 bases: TGCGCCAGCAGCGCTGGACCTCGGGATGGCTACACCTTC. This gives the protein CASSAGPRDGYTF.

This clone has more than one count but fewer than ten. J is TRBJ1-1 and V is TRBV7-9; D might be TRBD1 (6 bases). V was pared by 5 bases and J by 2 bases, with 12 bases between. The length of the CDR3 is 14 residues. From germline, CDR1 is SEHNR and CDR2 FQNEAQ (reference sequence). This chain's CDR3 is CASSERDTNTEAFF. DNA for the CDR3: TGTGCCAGCAGCGAGCGGGACACCAACACTGAAGCTTTCTTT.

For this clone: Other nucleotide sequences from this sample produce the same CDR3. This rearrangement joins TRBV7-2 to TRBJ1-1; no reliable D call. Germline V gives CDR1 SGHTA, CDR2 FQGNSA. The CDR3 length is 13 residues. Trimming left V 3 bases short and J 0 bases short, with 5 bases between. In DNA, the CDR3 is TGTGCCAGCAGCTTTTTAGTGAACACTGAAGCTTTCTTT. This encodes CASSFLVNTEAFF.

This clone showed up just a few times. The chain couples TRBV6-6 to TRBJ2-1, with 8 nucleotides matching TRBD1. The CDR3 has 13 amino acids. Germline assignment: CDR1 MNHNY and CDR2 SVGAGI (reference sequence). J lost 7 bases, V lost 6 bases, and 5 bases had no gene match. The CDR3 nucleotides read TGTGCCAGCAGCCCGGACAGGGTGAATGAGCAGTTCTTC. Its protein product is CASSPDRVNEQFF.

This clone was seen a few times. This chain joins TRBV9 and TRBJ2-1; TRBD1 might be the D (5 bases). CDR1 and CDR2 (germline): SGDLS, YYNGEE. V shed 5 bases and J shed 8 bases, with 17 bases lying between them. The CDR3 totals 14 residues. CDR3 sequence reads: CASSPRGVVDEQFF. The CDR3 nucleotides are TGTGCCAGCAGTCCAAGGGGCGTAGTCGATGAGCAGTTCTTC.

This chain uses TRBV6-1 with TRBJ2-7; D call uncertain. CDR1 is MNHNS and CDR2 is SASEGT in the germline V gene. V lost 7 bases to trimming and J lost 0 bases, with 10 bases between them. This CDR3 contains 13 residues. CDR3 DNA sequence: TGTGCCAGCACTCAGAGTGCCTCCTACGAGCAGTACTTC. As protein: CASTQSASYEQYF.

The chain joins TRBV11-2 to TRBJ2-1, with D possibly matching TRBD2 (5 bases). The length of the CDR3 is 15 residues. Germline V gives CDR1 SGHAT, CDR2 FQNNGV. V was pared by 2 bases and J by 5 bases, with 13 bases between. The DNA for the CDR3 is TGTGCCAGCAGCTTACCGGGCGGACTCCACAATGAGCAGTTCTTC. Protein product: CASSLPGGLHNEQFF.